The 11 T cell receptor beta chains presented below share a single source sample, sequenced in a study of identical twins. In TCRdb, the 5' RACE reads were re-called with MiXCR into one record per CDR3 protein. The sample has 250,000 to 300,000 distinct CDR3 sequences, roughly 10% seen once; the top ten hold approximately 7%. This sample also belongs to another study, concerning yellow fever vaccine responses in identical twins.

The sequencing sample was made of CD8+ T cells sorted from blood. The receptors stem from a woman aged 18 to 35 in good health.

The chain combines TRBV30 with TRBJ2-5; no definite D call. Germline CDR1 GTSNPN, CDR2 SVGIG (reference sequence). Trimming took off 2 bases at V and 3 bases at J, with 10 bases between the two ends. The CDR3 is 13 residues long. For the CDR3, the DNA is TGTGCCTGGAGTACTGGCACAGAAGAGACCCAGTACTTC. Amino acids: CAWSTGTEETQYF.

This clonotype was picked up many times. The rearrangement uses TRBV3-1 and TRBJ2-5, with 8 bases aligning to TRBD2. Unmatched junction bases numbered 12, after V lost 3 bases and J lost 3 bases. The CDR3 sequence is 17 residues long. The germline V gene encodes CDR1 LGHDT and CDR2 YNNKEL (reference sequence). The CDR3 coding sequence is TGTGCCAGCAGCCAGAGACAAGCGGGAGTTAGGGAAGAGACCCAGTACTTC. Residues: CASSQRQAGVREETQYF.

This clonotype was seen ten or more times. The chain employs TRBV12-3 or TRBV12-4 and TRBJ2-5, with 8 bases fitting TRBD2. J gave up 5 bases and V 7 bases, and 6 bases lay outside the gene matches. This CDR3 spans 13 amino acids. The CDR3 spells CASTSSGGETQYF. The CDR3 DNA reads TGTGCCAGCACCTCCTCGGGGGGGGAGACCCAGTACTTC.

This clonotype appeared a few times. The chain joins TRBV6-2 or TRBV6-3 to TRBJ2-3; 7 bases agree with TRBD1. V lost 6 bases, J lost 0 bases, and 6 bases stayed unmatched. Germline values: CDR1 MNHEY, CDR2 SVGEGT. The CDR3 runs 15 residues. CDR3 amino acids: CASSPGGSSTDTQYF. For the CDR3, the DNA is TGTGCCAGCAGCCCAGGGGGATCTAGCACAGATACGCAGTATTTT.

This rearrangement joins TRBV3-1 to TRBJ2-1, with 7 bases fitting TRBD2. Germline CDR1 LGHDT, CDR2 YNNKEL (reference sequence). CDR3 length equals 19 residues. V shed 3 bases, J shed 5 bases, and the junction held 19 bases outside the gene matches. The CDR3 region is CASSHFVRDLWGGNNEQFF. CDR3 nucleotides: TGTGCCAGCAGCCATTTCGTTCGGGACTTATGGGGGGGAAACAATGAGCAGTTCTTC.

This rearrangement joins TRBV7-6 to TRBJ2-1, with D possibly being TRBD1 (7 bases). This CDR3 contains 18 residues. Per the germline V gene, CDR1 is SGHVS and CDR2 is FNYEAQ. Trimming cost V 0 bases and J 2 bases, with 17 bases left between them. This chain's CDR3 is CASSLAHGSGGPYNEQFF. The CDR3 DNA reads as TGTGCCAGCAGCTTAGCGCACGGGTCAGGGGGGCCCTACAATGAGCAGTTCTTC.

In this sample, this clonotype turned up many times. The chain recombines TRBV29-1 with TRBJ1-4; D gene uncertain. Germline V gene lookup returns CDR1 SQVTM and CDR2 ANQGSEA. The CDR3 is 10 residues long. V was clipped by 4 bases and J by 7 bases, with 4 bases between them. Here the CDR3 DNA reads TGCAGCGTTGTAGGTGAAAAACTGTTTTTT. Protein: CSVVGEKLFF.

This clonotype has at least ten counts. The V call is TRBV27, the J call TRBJ2-5; D unresolved. The germline gives CDR1 MNHEY, CDR2 SMNVEV (reference sequence). The CDR3 contains 14 residues. Trimming pared 2 bases from V and 0 bases from J, leaving 7 bases between. The CDR3 region is CASSLIPYQETQYF. The CDR3 DNA sequence: TGTGCCAGCAGTTTAATTCCGTACCAAGAGACCCAGTACTTC.

The chain has TRBV20-1 and TRBJ2-7; D ambiguous. In germline, CDR1 is DFQATT, CDR2 SNEGSKA (reference sequence). V lost 0 bases, J lost 4 bases, and 16 bases lay in between. CDR3 length: 15 amino acids. The CDR3 here is CSAREGQARWYEQYF. DNA for the CDR3: TGCAGTGCTAGAGAGGGCCAGGCCCGGTGGTACGAGCAGTACTTC.

In its sample, this clonotype was seen a few times. The V and J genes are TRBV28 and TRBJ1-5; tentatively, D is TRBD1 (5 bases). V was cut by 10 bases and J by 5 bases, with 27 bases left in between. Germline V gene data show CDR1 as MDHEN and CDR2 as SYDVKM. The CDR3 has 17 residues. The CDR3 loop reads CAIQTQQAMETDQPQHF. DNA of the CDR3: TGTGCCATCCAAACTCAACAGGCCATGGAGACCGATCAGCCCCAGCATTTT.

The chain is built from TRBV7-3 and TRBJ2-3; 12 positions match TRBD2. J was trimmed by 5 bases and V by 5 bases; bases with no gene match: 8. This CDR3 has 16 amino acids. Germline lookup yields CDR1 SGHTA and CDR2 FQGTGA. The CDR3 nucleotides are TGTGCCAGCAGCCCCCTAGCGGGGGGGCTTGGAGATACGCAGTATTTT. Translation gives CASSPLAGGLGDTQYF.